These 2 T cell receptor beta chains originate from one sample sequenced in a study of control samples from healthy donors and cancer patients. Only in-frame clones appear in the TCRdb table, and some are missing; sequencing was by immunoSEQ multiplex PCR. The sample holds under 200,000 clones, around 90% seen once. Sequences were obtained from blood. The origin of the receptors is a woman aged 25 to 39 in good health.

The chain joins TRBV27 to TRBJ2-7; D might be TRBD1 (5 bases). The CDR3 loop spans 15 amino acids. Trimming shortened V by 0 bases and J by 3 bases, and 12 bases separated the two germline ends. Germline CDR1 and CDR2: MNHEY and SMNVEV (reference sequence). The CDR3 spells CASSLSKDTGYEQYF. As DNA, the CDR3 is TGTGCCAGCAGTTTATCCAAGGACACAGGCTACGAGCAGTACTTC.

This sequence joins TRBV5-6 and TRBJ2-3; no firm D call. Trimming took off 5 bases at V and 1 base at J, with 5 bases between the two ends. The length of the CDR3 is 12 residues. CDR1 and CDR2 from the germline V gene are SGHDT and YYEEEE. The CDR3 spells CASSSGTDTQYF. For the CDR3, the DNA is TGTGCCAGCAGTTCTGGCACAGATACGCAGTATTTT.